The 9 T cell receptor beta chains below come from one sample, sequenced in a study of T-cell memory formation after mild COVID-19. TCRdb analysed the 5' RACE reads with MiXCR anew, one entry per CDR3 protein. This table has about 430,000 distinct CDR3 sequences, approximately 24% appearing once. Specimen: PBMCs or a T cell subset sorted from them (not recorded which). The receptors come from an adult woman who had mild COVID-19 (a few samples of this study predate the infection). Cell type and time point are not known.

This clonotype was recorded a few times. V usage is TRBV24-1 and J usage is TRBJ2-3, with TRBD2 matching 8 bases. The germline gives CDR1 KGHDR, CDR2 SFDVKD. This CDR3 comprises 15 residues. V shed 9 bases, J shed 0 bases, and the junction held 7 bases outside the gene matches. CDR3 bases: TGTGCCACCTCGGGGGGGGGGCCGAGCACAGATACGCAGTATTTT. This translates into CATSGGGPSTDTQYF.

This clonotype was recorded at least ten times. V and J are TRBV7-9 and TRBJ1-1; no firm D call. Germline V CDR1 and CDR2: SEHNR, FQNEAQ (reference sequence). Trimming shortened V by 5 bases and J by 0 bases, and 10 bases separated the two germline ends. The CDR3 is 14 residues long. The CDR3 DNA reads TGTGCCAGCAGCCCCAGCCCCATGAACACTGAAGCTTTCTTT. This gives the protein CASSPSPMNTEAFF. Drawing the rest from reference TRBV7-9 and TRBJ1-1, the complete variable domain is DTGVSQNPRHKITKRGQNVTFRCDPISEHNRLYWYRQTLGQGPEFLTYFQNEAQLEKSRLLSDRFSAERPKGSFSTLEIQRTEQGDSAMYLCASSPSPMNTEAFFGQGTRLTVV.

This clonotype was counted between two and nine times. The chain uses TRBV7-9 and TRBJ2-7; D is ambiguous. The CDR3 consists of 13 residues. V was cut by 3 bases and J by 10 bases, with 16 bases left in between. CDR1 is SEHNR and CDR2 is FQNEAQ in the germline V gene (reference sequence). The CDR3 spells CASSLSADNHQYF. The CDR3 bases are TGTGCCAGCAGCTTGTCGGCAGACAACCACCAGTACTTC.

This clonotype turned up a few times. V is TRBV4-2 and J is TRBJ2-3; D is ambiguous. Germline values: CDR1 LGHNA, CDR2 YNFKEQ. Deletions cut 0 bases from V and 0 bases from J, with 7 bases between. The CDR3 has 15 amino acids. This CDR3 reads CASSQDLLSTDTQYF. The CDR3 DNA reads TGTGCCAGCAGCCAAGATTTACTAAGCACAGATACGCAGTATTTT.

This clonotype was seen many times. This chain joins TRBV12-3 or TRBV12-4 and TRBJ1-5; D is undetermined. This CDR3 comprises 14 residues. The V and J ends lost 3 bases and 2 bases respectively, with 8 bases between them. The chain's CDR3 is CASSFSGGNQPQHF. CDR3 nucleotide sequence: TGTGCCAGCAGTTTTTCAGGAGGCAATCAGCCCCAGCATTTT.

This sequence joins TRBV6-6 and TRBJ1-1, with TRBD1 as a possible D gene (5 bases). Trimming left V 5 bases short and J 0 bases short, with 10 bases between. This CDR3 comprises 14 residues. The V gene's germline CDR1 is MNHNY and CDR2 SVGAGI (reference sequence). CDR3 protein: CASSPGTMNTEAFF. The DNA for the CDR3 is TGTGCCAGCAGTCCCGGGACCATGAACACTGAAGCTTTCTTT.

This clonotype has more than one count but fewer than ten. J is TRBJ2-3 and V is TRBV7-8; D not resolved. CDR3 length equals 13 residues. V lost 1 base to trimming and J lost 5 bases, with 7 bases between them. CDR1 SGHVS and CDR2 FQNEAQ come from the germline V gene. CDR3 sequence (DNA): TGTGCCAGCAGCTTAGGCCCTGTAGATACGCAGTATTTT. Amino acids: CASSLGPVDTQYF.

This clonotype has only a few counts. The V gene is TRBV7-8, the J gene TRBJ1-6; D is perhaps TRBD1 (5 bases). Germline lookup yields CDR1 SGHVS and CDR2 FQNEAQ. The CDR3 spans 15 residues. Trimming took 0 bases from V and 10 from J, leaving 13 bases between them. This chain's CDR3 is CASSLALGAISPLHF. CDR3 coding DNA: TGTGCCAGCAGCTTAGCTCTTGGGGCAATATCACCCCTCCACTTT. The variable domain in full, with the rest retrieved from reference TRBV7-8 and TRBJ1-6, is GAGVSQSPRYKVAKRGQDVALRCDPISGHVSLFWYQQALGQGPEFLTYFQNEAQLDKSGLPSDRFFAERPEGSVSTLKIQRTQQEDSAVYLCASSLALGAISPLHFGNGTRLTVT.

This rearrangement joins TRBV30 to TRBJ2-4; TRBD1 aligns across 10 bases. Germline CDR1 reads GTSNPN; CDR2 reads SVGIG (reference sequence). V shed 5 bases and J 7 bases; nucleotides not matched to a gene: 5. There are 13 residues in the CDR3. CDR3 protein: CAWAGTGENIQYF. Written as DNA, the CDR3 is TGTGCCTGGGCCGGGACAGGGGAGAACATTCAGTACTTC.